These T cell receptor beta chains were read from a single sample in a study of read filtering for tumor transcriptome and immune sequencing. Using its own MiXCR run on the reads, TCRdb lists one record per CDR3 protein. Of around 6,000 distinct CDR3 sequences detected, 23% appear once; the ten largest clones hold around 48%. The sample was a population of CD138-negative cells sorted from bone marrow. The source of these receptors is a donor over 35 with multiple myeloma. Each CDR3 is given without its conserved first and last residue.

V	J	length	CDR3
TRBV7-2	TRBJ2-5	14	AGSPPSQGGMETQY
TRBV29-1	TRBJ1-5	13	SAVTGRESNQPQH
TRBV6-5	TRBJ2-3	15	ASSYSSNGDSTVTQY
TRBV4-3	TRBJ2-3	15	ASSRSLAGGPDDTQY
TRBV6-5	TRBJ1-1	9	ASKRETEAF
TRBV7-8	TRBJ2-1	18	ASSPYRTGGQGTSGNEQF
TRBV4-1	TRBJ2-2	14	ASSQATGRYTGELF
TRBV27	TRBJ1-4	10	ASRGQNEKLF
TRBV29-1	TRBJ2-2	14	SVVLEGEENTGELF
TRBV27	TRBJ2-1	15	ASSSTAGTPHYDEQF
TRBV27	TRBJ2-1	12	ASSWGDGEHEQF
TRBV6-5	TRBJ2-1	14	ASTPGPDRGNNEQF
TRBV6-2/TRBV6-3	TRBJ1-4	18	ASSYSFLRIVPSFDEKLF
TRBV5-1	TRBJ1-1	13	ASSLKQGMDTEAF
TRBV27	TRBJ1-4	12	ASSLTEEGEKLF
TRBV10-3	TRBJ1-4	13	AISGGGQGNEKLF
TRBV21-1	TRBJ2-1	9	ASGYRNEQF
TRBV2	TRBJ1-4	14	ASTFGLFATNEKLF
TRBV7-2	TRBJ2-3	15	ASSHGTSGGFTDTQY
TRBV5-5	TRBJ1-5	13	ASSLSGQGNQPQH
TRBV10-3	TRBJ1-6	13	AISAATAADSPLH
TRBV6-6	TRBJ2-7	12	ASSSDSPPASPY
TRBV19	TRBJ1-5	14	ASSTQGFRSNQPQH
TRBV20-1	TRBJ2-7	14	SARDLSGQTLYEQY
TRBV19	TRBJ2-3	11	GSSSRSTDTQY
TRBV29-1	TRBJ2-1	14	SVDSSRGLAENEQF
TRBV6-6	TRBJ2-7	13	ASRPRTGGEGEQY
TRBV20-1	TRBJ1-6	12	SARGGPDNSPLH
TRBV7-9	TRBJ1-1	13	ASSLVGRRNTEAF
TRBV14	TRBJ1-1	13	ASSHLRSGKTEAF
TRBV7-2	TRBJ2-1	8	ASSLTEQF
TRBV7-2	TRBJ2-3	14	ASSKTGTPSTDTQY
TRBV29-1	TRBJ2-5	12	SVPSGQAGETQY
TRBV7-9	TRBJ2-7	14	ASSLREGRRVYEQY
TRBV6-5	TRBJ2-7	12	ASRTGTGYREQY
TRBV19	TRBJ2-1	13	ASSIGQGANNEQF
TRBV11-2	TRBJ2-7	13	ASSSLEGISYEQY